The rows below give T cell receptor beta chains drawn from one sample of a study of regulatory T cells in long-lasting Graves disease. Each CDR3 protein is one row after TCRdb ran MiXCR on the multiplex PCR reads. Of 400,000 to 500,000 distinct CDR3 sequences in the sample, roughly 21% were seen once. The sequencing used peripheral blood mononuclear cells (PBMCs), collected when the disease was refractory, from a patient treated with antithyroid drugs. The source of these receptors is a female donor with Graves disease. The CDR3 runs from the conserved cysteine through the conserved F or W. The order of the fields is D gene, J gene, V gene, clone size, CDR3 protein, CDR3 DNA. The D gene is left open where the match is weak. The size entry is marked missing in some rows and otherwise reads once, few, many or a size class.

D: .; J: TRBJ1-1; V: TRBV5-1; size: .; CDR3: CASREAGGLEAFF; DNA: TGCGCCAGCAGGGAGGCAGGCGGTCTGGAAGCTTTCTTT
D: .; J: TRBJ2-1; V: TRBV5-1; size: .; CDR3: CASFQSDSSYNEQFF; DNA: TGCGCTAGCTTTCAAAGCGATTCCTCCTACAATGAGCAGTTCTTC
D: TRBD1; J: TRBJ2-5; V: TRBV5-8; size: .; CDR3: CASSLQLGTGGVGQETQYF; DNA: TGTGCCAGCAGCTTGCAACTCGGGACAGGGGGCGTGGGACAAGAGACCCAGTACTTC
D: .; J: TRBJ1-1; V: TRBV29-1; size: .; CDR3: CSVRTGSDTEAFF; DNA: TGCAGCGTTCGAACAGGGTCGGACACTGAAGCTTTCTTT
D: TRBD1; J: TRBJ1-2; V: TRBV12-3/TRBV12-4; size: few; CDR3: CASRLRDRGPYGYTF; DNA: TGTGCCAGCAGGTTACGCGACAGGGGCCCCTATGGCTACACCTTC
D: .; J: TRBJ1-5; V: TRBV12-3/TRBV12-4; size: many; CDR3: CASSTGTESNQPQHF; DNA: TGTGCCAGCAGTACTGGGACGGAGAGCAATCAGCCCCAGCATTTT
D: .; J: TRBJ2-7; V: TRBV20-1; size: .; CDR3: CSAEGFGYEQYF; DNA: TGCAGTGCGGAGGGCTTTGGTTACGAGCAGTACTTC
D: TRBD2; J: TRBJ2-7; V: TRBV20-1; size: few; CDR3: CSAREPGLGVYEQYF; DNA: TGCAGTGCTAGAGAGCCGGGACTAGGAGTCTACGAGCAGTACTTC
D: TRBD1; J: TRBJ1-5; V: TRBV19; size: .; CDR3: CASSNGGGSNQPQHF; DNA: TGTGCCAGTAGTAATGGAGGGGGCAGCAATCAGCCCCAGCATTTT
D: .; J: TRBJ2-7; V: TRBV15; size: many; CDR3: CATSSSRDNYEQYF; DNA: TGTGCCACCAGCTCGTCCCGGGACAACTACGAGCAGTACTTC
D: .; J: TRBJ2-7; V: TRBV4-1; size: few; CDR3: CASSHRREQYF; DNA: TGCGCCAGCAGCCACAGGCGCGAGCAGTACTTC